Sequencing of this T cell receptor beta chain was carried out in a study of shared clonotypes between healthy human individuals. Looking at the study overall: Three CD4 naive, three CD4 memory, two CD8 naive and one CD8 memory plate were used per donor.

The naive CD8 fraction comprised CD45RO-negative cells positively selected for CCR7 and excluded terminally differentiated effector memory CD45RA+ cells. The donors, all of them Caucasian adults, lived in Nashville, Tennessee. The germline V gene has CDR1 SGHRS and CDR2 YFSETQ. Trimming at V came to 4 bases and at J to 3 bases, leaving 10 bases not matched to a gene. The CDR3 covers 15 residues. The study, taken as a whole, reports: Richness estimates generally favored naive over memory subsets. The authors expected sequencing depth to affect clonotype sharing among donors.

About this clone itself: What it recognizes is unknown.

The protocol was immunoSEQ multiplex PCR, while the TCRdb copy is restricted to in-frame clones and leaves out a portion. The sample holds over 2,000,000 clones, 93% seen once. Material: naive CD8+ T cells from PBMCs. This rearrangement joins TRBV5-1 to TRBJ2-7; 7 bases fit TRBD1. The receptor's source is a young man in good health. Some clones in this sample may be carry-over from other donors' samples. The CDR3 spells CASSILPGQIYEQYF. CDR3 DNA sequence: TGCGCCAGCAGCATATTACCGGGACAGATCTACGAGCAGTACTTC.